This TCR beta chain comes out of a study of cytomegalovirus exposure and HLA in healthy donors. Study conclusions and caveats: In a later analysis, TCR association rates varied by HLA locus: DRB1 most, HLA-C fewest. In an earlier analysis, about 87% or about 30%: the productive usage of most TCR beta V segments.

The PCR ran on 60 Vbeta and 13 Jbeta primers. Here immunoSEQ multiplex PCR was the method, and the copy in TCRdb shows in-frame clones only, minus some. Of about 160,000 clones listed, 87% are singletons. About this clone itself: Its antigen is not known.

CDR1 is SGDLS and CDR2 is YYNGEE in the germline V gene. The V and J ends lost 3 bases and 9 bases respectively, with 12 bases between them. The CDR3 runs 12 residues. This sequence originates from a woman aged 25 to 39 in good health and CMV-seronegative. The J gene is TRBJ1-1, the V gene TRBV9, with D possibly TRBD1 on 5 matching bases. Sequenced material: PBMCs. CDR3 DNA sequence: TGTGCCAGCAGCGGGCAGGGAACGAAAGCTTTCTTT. This translates into CASSGQGTKAFF.